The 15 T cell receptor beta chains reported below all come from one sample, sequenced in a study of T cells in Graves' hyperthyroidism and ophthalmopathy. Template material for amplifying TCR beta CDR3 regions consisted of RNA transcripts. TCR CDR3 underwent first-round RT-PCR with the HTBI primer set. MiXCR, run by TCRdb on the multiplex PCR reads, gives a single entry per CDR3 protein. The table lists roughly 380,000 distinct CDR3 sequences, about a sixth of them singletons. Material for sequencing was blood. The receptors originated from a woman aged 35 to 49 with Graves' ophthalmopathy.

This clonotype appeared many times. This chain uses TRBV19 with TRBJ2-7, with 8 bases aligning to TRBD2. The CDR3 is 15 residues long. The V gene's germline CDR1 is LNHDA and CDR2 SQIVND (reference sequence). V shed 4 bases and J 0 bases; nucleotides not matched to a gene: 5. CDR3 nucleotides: TGTGCCAGTAGTAAAGGACTAGCTAACTCCTACGAGCAGTACTTC. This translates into CASSKGLANSYEQYF.

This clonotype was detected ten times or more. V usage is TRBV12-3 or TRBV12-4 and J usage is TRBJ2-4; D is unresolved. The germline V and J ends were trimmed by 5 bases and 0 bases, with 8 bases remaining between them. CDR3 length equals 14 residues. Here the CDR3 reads CASSPDLAKNIQYF. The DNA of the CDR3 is TGTGCCAGCAGTCCGGATCTAGCCAAAAACATTCAGTACTTC.

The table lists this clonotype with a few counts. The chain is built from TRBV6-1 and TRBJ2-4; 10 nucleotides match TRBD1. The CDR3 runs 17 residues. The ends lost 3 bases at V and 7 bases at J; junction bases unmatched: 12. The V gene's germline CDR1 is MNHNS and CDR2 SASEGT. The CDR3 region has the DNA TGTGCCAGCAGTGACTACCGGGACAGGGGTGAGGTGAACATTCAGTACTTC. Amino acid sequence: CASSDYRDRGEVNIQYF.

The CDR3 nucleotides are TGTGCCAGCAGCTTGGACAGATCGGGACTAGCGGGAGGAGAGACCCAGTACTTC. Amino acid sequence: CASSLDRSGLAGGETQYF. This chain links TRBV7-8 with TRBJ2-5; 15 positions agree with TRBD2. Germline V gene sequence: CDR1 SGHVS, CDR2 FQNEAQ. The CDR3 extends over 18 amino acids. With V trimmed by 3 bases and J by 4 bases, 9 bases remained unmatched.

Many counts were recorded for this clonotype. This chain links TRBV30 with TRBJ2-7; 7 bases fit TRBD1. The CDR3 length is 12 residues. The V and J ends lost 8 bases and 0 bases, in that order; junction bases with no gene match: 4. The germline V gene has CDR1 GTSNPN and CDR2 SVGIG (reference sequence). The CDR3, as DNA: TGTGCCATGACAGGGAGCTCCTACGAGCAGTACTTC. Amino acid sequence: CAMTGSSYEQYF.

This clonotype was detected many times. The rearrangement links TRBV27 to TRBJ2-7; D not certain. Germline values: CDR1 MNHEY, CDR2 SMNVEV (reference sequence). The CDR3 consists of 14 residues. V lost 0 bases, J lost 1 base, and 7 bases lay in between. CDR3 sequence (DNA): TGTGCCAGCAGTTTATCGGCCCTTTCCTACGAGCAGTACTTC. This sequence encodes CASSLSALSYEQYF.

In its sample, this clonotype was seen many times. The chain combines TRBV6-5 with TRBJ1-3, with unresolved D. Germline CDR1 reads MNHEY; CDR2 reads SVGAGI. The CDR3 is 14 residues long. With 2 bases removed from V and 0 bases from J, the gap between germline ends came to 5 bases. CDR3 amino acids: CASSYRVSGNTIYF. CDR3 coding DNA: TGTGCCAGCAGTTACAGGGTCTCTGGAAACACCATATATTTT.

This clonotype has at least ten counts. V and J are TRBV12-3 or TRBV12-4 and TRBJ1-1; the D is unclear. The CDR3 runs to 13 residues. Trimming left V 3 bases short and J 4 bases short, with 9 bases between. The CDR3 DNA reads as TGTGCCAGCAGTTTTTTTGGTGGCACTGAAGCTTTCTTT. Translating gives CASSFFGGTEAFF.

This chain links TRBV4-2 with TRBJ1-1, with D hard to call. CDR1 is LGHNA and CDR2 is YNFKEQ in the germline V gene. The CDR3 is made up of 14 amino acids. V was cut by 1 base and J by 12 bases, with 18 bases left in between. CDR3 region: CASSQVGRALGTFF. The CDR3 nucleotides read TGTGCCAGCAGCCAAGTAGGGCGGGCCCTGGGGACTTTCTTT.

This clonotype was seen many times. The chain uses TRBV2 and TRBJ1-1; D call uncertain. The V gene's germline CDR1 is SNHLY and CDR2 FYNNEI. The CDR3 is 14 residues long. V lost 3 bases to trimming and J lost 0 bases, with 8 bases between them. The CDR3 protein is CASSDQPMNTEAFF. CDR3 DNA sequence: TGTGCCAGCAGTGATCAGCCTATGAACACTGAAGCTTTCTTT.

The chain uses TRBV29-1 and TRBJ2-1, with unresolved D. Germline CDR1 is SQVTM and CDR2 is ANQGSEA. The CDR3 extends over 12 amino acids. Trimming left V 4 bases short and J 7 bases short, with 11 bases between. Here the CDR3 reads CSVVEAMNEQFF. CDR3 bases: TGCAGCGTTGTGGAAGCGATGAATGAGCAGTTCTTC.

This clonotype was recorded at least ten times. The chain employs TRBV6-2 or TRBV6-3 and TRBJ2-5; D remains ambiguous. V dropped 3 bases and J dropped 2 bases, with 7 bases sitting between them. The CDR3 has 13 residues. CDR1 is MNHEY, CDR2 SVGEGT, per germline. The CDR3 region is CASSYRVQETQYF. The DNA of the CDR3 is TGTGCCAGCAGTTATAGGGTGCAAGAGACCCAGTACTTC.

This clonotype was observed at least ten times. The CDR3 DNA reads TGTGCCAGCAGTCGGGATGTGAACACTGAAGCTTTCTTT. Its translation is CASSRDVNTEAFF. The gene calls are TRBV2 and TRBJ1-1; D remains unclear. With 5 bases removed from V and 0 bases from J, the gap between germline ends came to 7 bases. Germline V gene sequence: CDR1 SNHLY, CDR2 FYNNEI. The CDR3 loop spans 13 amino acids. Using reference TRBV2 and TRBJ1-1 for the parts outside the CDR3, the full variable domain is EPEVTQTPSHQVTQMGQEVILRCVPISNHLYFYWYRQILGQKVEFLVSFYNNEISEKSEIFDDQFSVERPDGSNFTLKIRSTKLEDSAMYFCASSRDVNTEAFFGQGTRLTVV.

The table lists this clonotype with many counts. CDR3 DNA sequence: TGTGCCAGCAGCTTGGAGGCGGTCCCTAACTATGGCTACACCTTC. Its protein product is CASSLEAVPNYGYTF. The chain recombines TRBV5-8 with TRBJ1-2, with D uncertain. Germline V lookup: CDR1 SGHTS, CDR2 YDEGEE. The CDR3 runs to 15 residues. V was trimmed by 0 bases and J by 0 bases, leaving 9 bases between them.

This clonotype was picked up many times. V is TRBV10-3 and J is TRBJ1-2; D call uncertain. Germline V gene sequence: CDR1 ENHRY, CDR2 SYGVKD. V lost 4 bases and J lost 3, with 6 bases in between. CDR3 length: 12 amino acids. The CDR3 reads CAISGVDYGYTF. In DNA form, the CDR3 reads TGTGCCATCAGTGGGGTAGACTATGGCTACACCTTC.